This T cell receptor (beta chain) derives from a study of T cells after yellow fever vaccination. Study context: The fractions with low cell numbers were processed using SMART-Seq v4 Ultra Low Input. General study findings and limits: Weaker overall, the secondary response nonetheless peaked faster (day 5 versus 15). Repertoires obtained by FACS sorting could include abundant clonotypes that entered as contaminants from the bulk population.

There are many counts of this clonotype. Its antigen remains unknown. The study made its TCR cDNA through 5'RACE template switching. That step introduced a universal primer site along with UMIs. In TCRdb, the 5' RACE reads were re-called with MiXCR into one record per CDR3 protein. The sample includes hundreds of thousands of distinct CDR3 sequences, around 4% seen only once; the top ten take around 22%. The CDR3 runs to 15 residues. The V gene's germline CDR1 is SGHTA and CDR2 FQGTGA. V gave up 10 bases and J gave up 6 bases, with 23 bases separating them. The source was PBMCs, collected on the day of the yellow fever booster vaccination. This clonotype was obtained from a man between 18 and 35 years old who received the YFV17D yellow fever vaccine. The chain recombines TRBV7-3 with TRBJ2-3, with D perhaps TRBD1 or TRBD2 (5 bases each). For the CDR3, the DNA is TGTGCCACGCGGGCAGGTGGGGGTCCTGTCGATACGCAGTATTTT. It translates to CATRAGGGPVDTQYF.